The 24 T cell receptor beta chains below come from one sample, sequenced in a study of T cell changes during pregnancy in multiple sclerosis. Profiled with immunoSEQ multiplex PCR; TCRdb holds only in-frame clones, not every one. The table includes 100,000 or so clones, 94% detected once. This specimen was peripheral blood, taken before pregnancy. The receptor source for this set is a female donor with multiple sclerosis, enrolled in a pregnancy study.

The genes are TRBV28 and TRBJ1-5, with D tentatively TRBD1 (5 bases). The CDR3 contains 14 residues. The germline V gene has CDR1 MDHEN and CDR2 SYDVKM. V lost 2 bases and J 4 bases, leaving 9 bases between the germline ends. The CDR3 nucleotides are TGTGCCAGCAGTTTAGGGGGGTTGAATCAGCCCCAGCATTTT. As protein: CASSLGGLNQPQHF.

This chain uses TRBV5-1 with TRBJ2-7; D unclear. This CDR3 has 12 amino acids. Germline loops: CDR1 SGHRS, CDR2 YFSETQ. V was clipped by 4 bases and J by 2 bases, with 7 bases between them. The DNA for the CDR3 is TGCGCCAGCAGCCACTCCCCCTACGAGCAGTACTTC. Translating gives CASSHSPYEQYF. The whole variable domain, remainder taken from reference TRBV5-1 and TRBJ2-7, is KAGVTQTPRYLIKTRGQQVTLSCSPISGHRSVSWYQQTPGQGLQFLFEYFSETQRNKGNFPGRFSGRQFSNSRSEMNVSTLELGDSALYLCASSHSPYEQYFGPGTRLTVT.

This chain connects TRBV29-1 to TRBJ1-5; 8 bases are a match to TRBD1. The length of the CDR3 is 15 residues. Per germline, CDR1 SQVTM and CDR2 ANQGSEA. Losses at the gene ends were 4 bases for V and 0 bases for J; bases not matched to a gene: 5. CDR3 residues: CSVGVTGDSNQPQHF. In nucleotides, the CDR3 is TGCAGCGTTGGTGTGACAGGGGATAGCAATCAGCCCCAGCATTTT.

The chain employs TRBV5-1 and TRBJ2-7; the D gene is possibly TRBD2 (7 bases). The germline CDR1 and CDR2 sequences are SGHRS and YFSETQ. The CDR3 covers 13 residues. The V end lost 4 bases, the J end lost 3 bases, and 11 bases lay between the germline ends. The CDR3 protein is CASSAGEGYEQYF. The CDR3 coding sequence is TGCGCCAGCAGCGCAGGGGAGGGCTACGAGCAGTACTTC.

V gene TRBV7-8 combines with J gene TRBJ2-7; 7 bases agree with TRBD1. The CDR3 runs to 12 residues. Trimming removed 6 bases from V and 2 bases from J; junction bases left unmatched: 1. CDR1 and CDR2 from the germline V gene are SGHVS and FQNEAQ. The CDR3 nucleotides read TGTGCCAGCAGGGGACAGACCTACGAGCAGTACTTC. Translated, it gives CASRGQTYEQYF.

The rearrangement uses TRBV28 and TRBJ1-2; 7 bases agree with TRBD1. The CDR3 covers 13 residues. V lost 8 bases and J lost 5; bases outside the gene matches: 8. Germline V gives CDR1 MDHEN, CDR2 SYDVKM. CDR3 amino acids: CASQRGLSYGYTF. The CDR3 nucleotides are TGTGCCAGCCAAAGGGGGCTCAGTTATGGCTACACCTTC.

V gene TRBV30 combines with J gene TRBJ1-3; TRBD1 might be the D (5 bases). CDR3 length equals 14 residues. Trimming pared 3 bases from V and 0 bases from J, leaving 9 bases between. The germline gives CDR1 GTSNPN, CDR2 SVGIG (reference sequence). The chain's CDR3 is CAWRGRGSGNTIYF. The CDR3 nucleotides read TGTGCCTGGAGGGGGAGGGGCTCTGGAAACACCATATATTTT.

The gene calls are TRBV7-6 and TRBJ2-1, with no clear D. V lost 4 bases to trimming and J lost 8 bases, with 6 bases between them. Germline-derived CDR1 and CDR2 are SGHVS and FNYEAQ. The CDR3 length is 11 residues. In DNA, the CDR3 is TGTGCCAGCAGCTACTCGGATGAGCAGTTCTTC. Amino acid sequence: CASSYSDEQFF.

The CDR3 protein is CASSDRAYEQYF. The CDR3 DNA sequence: TGTGCCAGTTCCGACAGGGCCTACGAGCAGTACTTC. The chain has TRBV6-5 and TRBJ2-7; 7 nucleotides agree with TRBD1. This CDR3 is 12 amino acids long. Trimming cost V 9 bases and J 2 bases; bases outside gene matches: 4. Germline V lookup: CDR1 MNHEY, CDR2 SVGAGI.

The chain recombines TRBV27 with TRBJ2-7, with 7 bases identical to TRBD2. The germline V gene encodes CDR1 MNHEY and CDR2 SMNVEV (reference sequence). J was trimmed by 4 bases and V by 6 bases; bases with no gene match: 15. This CDR3 is 16 amino acids long. CDR3 loop: CASSRLLGRERYEQYF. The CDR3 region has the DNA TGTGCCAGCAGCCGCCTGTTGGGGCGGGAGCGATACGAGCAGTACTTC.

This chain links TRBV7-8 with TRBJ2-7, with TRBD2 matching 10 bases. This CDR3 is 14 amino acids long. V lost 6 bases, J lost 0 bases, and 2 bases stayed unmatched. Per germline, CDR1 SGHVS and CDR2 FQNEAQ. The CDR3 reads CASSQREGSYEQYF. CDR3 DNA: TGTGCCAGCAGTCAGCGGGAGGGCTCCTACGAGCAGTACTTC.

V usage is TRBV19 and J usage is TRBJ1-2, with D unclear. Germline V lookup: CDR1 LNHDA, CDR2 SQIVND (reference sequence). This CDR3 has 15 residues. Trimming pared 4 bases from V and 0 bases from J, leaving 12 bases between. CDR3 DNA sequence: TGTGCCAGTAGTACTCGACAAGTAGCTAACTATGGCTACACCTTC. This encodes CASSTRQVANYGYTF.

Here the CDR3 DNA reads TGTGCCAGCAGCTTAGCCAGCGGTGACTCCTACGAGCAGTACTTC. Amino acids: CASSLASGDSYEQYF. The V gene is TRBV11-2, the J gene TRBJ2-7, with a possible D match to TRBD2 (5 bases). The CDR3 is made up of 15 amino acids. Germline CDR1 is SGHAT and CDR2 is FQNNGV. V lost 1 base to trimming and J lost 0 bases, with 10 bases between them.

CDR3 nucleotide sequence: TGTGCCAGCAGCTTGGGAGGGAGTCAAGAGACCCAGTACTTC. Its translation: CASSLGGSQETQYF. The J gene is TRBJ2-5, the V gene TRBV5-4, with D possibly TRBD2 on 5 matching bases. Germline CDR1 is SGHNT and CDR2 is YYREEE (reference sequence). V was cut by 0 bases and J by 2 bases, with 8 bases left in between. This CDR3 comprises 14 residues.

Details on this clone: Different DNA sequences within this sample yield the same CDR3. The chain recombines TRBV27 with TRBJ2-2, with a possible D match to TRBD2 (6 bases). V shed 3 bases and J shed 1 base, with 6 bases lying between them. Germline V gene data show CDR1 as MNHEY and CDR2 as SMNVEV (reference sequence). The CDR3 consists of 14 residues. For the CDR3, the DNA is TGTGCCAGCAGTTTCGGGGGGAACACCGGGGAGCTGTTTTTT. Amino acids: CASSFGGNTGELFF.

The V and J genes are TRBV28 and TRBJ2-7; TRBD1 matches at 12 bases. Per germline, CDR1 MDHEN and CDR2 SYDVKM. The CDR3 covers 15 residues. J lost 10 bases, V lost 5 bases, and 12 bases had no gene match. In DNA form, the CDR3 reads TGTGCCAGCAGTCCAGGGACAGGGGGCCGTCCCGTACAGTACTTC. This translates into CASSPGTGGRPVQYF. Looking up the rest from reference TRBV28 and TRBJ2-7 gives the full variable domain: DVKVTQSSRYLVKRTGEKVFLECVQDMDHENMFWYRQDPGLGLRLIYFSYDVKMKEKGDIPEGYSVSREKKERFSLILESASTNQTSMYLCASSPGTGGRPVQYFGPGTRLTVT.

The chain combines TRBV6-1 with TRBJ1-1, with 9 bases identical to TRBD1. The CDR3 is 16 amino acids. CDR1 and CDR2 (germline): MNHNS, SASEGT. Trimming took 2 bases from V and 3 from J; bases not matched to a gene: 7. The CDR3 spells CASSERTGAIYTEAFF. The CDR3 nucleotides are TGTGCCAGCAGTGAACGGACAGGGGCGATCTACACTGAAGCTTTCTTT.

The genes are TRBV5-6 and TRBJ2-3; D ambiguous. Trimming removed 0 bases at V and 6 bases at J, with 11 bases between. The CDR3 extends over 14 amino acids. Germline loops: CDR1 SGHDT, CDR2 YYEEEE. CDR3 nucleotides: TGTGCCAGCAGCTTGGGTGGCTTTTCGGATACGCAGTATTTT. This codes for CASSLGGFSDTQYF. The full variable domain, with the rest looked up from reference TRBV5-6 and TRBJ2-3, is DAGVTQSPTHLIKTRGQQVTLRCSPKSGHDTVSWYQQALGQGPQFIFQYYEEEERQRGNFPDRFSGHQFPNYSSELNVNALLLGDSALYLCASSLGGFSDTQYFGPGTRLTVL.

The V call is TRBV7-8, the J call TRBJ2-1; 12 nucleotides agree with TRBD2. Unmatched junction bases numbered 2, after V lost 5 bases and J lost 0 bases. The germline V gene has CDR1 SGHVS and CDR2 FQNEAQ. The CDR3 has 16 amino acids. This CDR3 is CASSRTSGVSYNEQFF. CDR3 coding DNA: TGTGCCAGCAGCCGGACTAGCGGGGTCTCCTACAATGAGCAGTTCTTC.

The rearrangement uses TRBV6-4 and TRBJ1-3; possible D gene TRBD1, 5 bases. Germline loops: CDR1 MRHNA, CDR2 SNTAGT. The V end lost 2 bases, the J end lost 2 bases, and 10 bases lay between the germline ends. The CDR3 runs to 15 residues. The CDR3 reads CASSDSGDPGNTIYF. The CDR3 DNA reads TGTGCCAGCAGTGACAGCGGGGACCCTGGAAACACCATATATTTT.

The rearrangement joins TRBV27 to TRBJ1-4; 8 bases match TRBD1. Germline CDR1 MNHEY, CDR2 SMNVEV (reference sequence). V shed 6 bases and J 3 bases; nucleotides not matched to a gene: 12. The CDR3 has 17 amino acids. The CDR3 DNA sequence: TGTGCCAGCAGGTTAACAGGGGGGCTGGGGGCTAATGAAAAACTGTTTTTT. Translation: CASRLTGGLGANEKLFF.

This chain uses TRBV6-5 with TRBJ2-1; 10 bases are a match to TRBD2. This CDR3 comprises 13 residues. The V and J ends lost 7 bases and 13 bases, in that order; junction bases with no gene match: 10. Germline loops: CDR1 MNHEY, CDR2 SVGAGI. CDR3 in DNA: TGTGCCAGCATTGACAGGCTAGCGGGAGTTCAGTTCTTC. Translation: CASIDRLAGVQFF.

V and J are TRBV10-2 and TRBJ2-1, with a tentative D call TRBD2 (6 bases). CDR3 size: 13 residues. V dropped 2 bases and J dropped 9 bases, with 11 bases sitting between them. From germline, CDR1 is WSHSY and CDR2 SAAADI. This CDR3 is CASSEGRGGEQFF. CDR3 nucleotide sequence: TGCGCCAGCAGTGAGGGGCGGGGAGGTGAGCAGTTCTTC.

This sequence joins TRBV5-1 and TRBJ1-2; D is uncertain. Trimming shortened V by 1 base and J by 4 bases, and 14 bases separated the two germline ends. The V gene's germline CDR1 is SGHRS and CDR2 YFSETQ. The CDR3 runs to 15 residues. The DNA for the CDR3 is TGCGCCAGCAGCTTGAGCACTTTGCCGATCTATGGCTACACCTTC. Translation gives CASSLSTLPIYGYTF.